The clone carrying this T cell receptor (beta chain) has just a few counts. This record comes from a study of identical twins. Per the germline V gene, CDR1 is SGHKS and CDR2 is YYEKEE (reference sequence). V gave up 1 base and J gave up 5 bases, with 10 bases separating them. The length of the CDR3 is 13 residues. TCRdb re-called the 5' RACE reads with MiXCR, one entry per CDR3 protein. The sample lists about 690,000 distinct CDR3 sequences, 21% occurring once. The donors were all healthy and Caucasian. The same data also contributed to another study, on T cells expressing NK-cell markers. Per that study: Sorted CD3+CD56-NKG2C+, CD3+CD56+NKG2C- and CD3+CD56+NKG2C+ T cells were the source of the TCR beta repertoires. Questions lingered over whether expanded NKG2C+ T cell clones were HCMV-specific.

Sequencing was performed on PBMCs. This chain uses TRBV5-5 with TRBJ2-7, with D hard to call. The sequence was collected from a young woman in good health. The CDR3 coding sequence is TGTGCCAGCAGCTTGAGTGGCTTCAACGAGCAGTACTTC. It encodes CASSLSGFNEQYF.